This T cell receptor beta chain was captured in a study of spatial heterogeneity in lung cancer. Study-level findings and limits: How many expanded intratumoral alpha and beta TCRs were present tracked the tumor mutation count, which was a count of nonsynonymous mutations.

The time point denotes: sample taken at primary tumor resection. TCRdb fed the 5' RACE reads into MiXCR, producing one record per CDR3 protein. The table shows more than 15,000 distinct CDR3 sequences, with 5% to 7.5% occurring only once. The V gene lost 3 bases and the J gene lost 6 bases, with 11 bases spanning the gap. CDR1 LGHNA and CDR2 YNFKEQ come from the germline V gene. This CDR3 has 14 residues. This clonotype appeared many times. Its antigen remains unidentified. This beta chain is off target for a library built for alpha chains, so its abundance means little. This specimen was lung tumor tissue, taken at surgery. The chain couples TRBV4-2 to TRBJ1-4; D is unclear. The clonotype originates from a male donor with early-stage non-small cell lung cancer. The CDR3 coding sequence is TGTGCCAGCAGCCAGCCGGTCGCCCATGAAAAACTGTTTTTT. As protein: CASSQPVAHEKLFF.